The rows below give T cell receptor beta chains drawn from one sample of a study of human T cells and chemical hapten exposure. One entry per CDR3 protein results from TCRdb running MiXCR on the RACE reads. The sample consists of 250,000 to 300,000 distinct CDR3 sequences, roughly 8% of them appearing once. The sample consisted of whole blood, taken in connection with sensitization to the hapten diphenylcyclopropenone (DPC). All receptors derive from a man between 18 and 35 years old with alopecia areata. Some clones in this sample may be carry-over from other donors' samples. The CDR3 runs from the conserved cysteine through the conserved F or W. The order of the fields is clone size, V gene, J gene, CDR3 protein. Part of the rows lack a size; the others show once, few, many or a class for expanded clones.

>few|TRBV7-2|TRBJ2-3
CASSWGLAGGYDTQYF
>few|TRBV11-2|TRBJ2-6
CASSLLRTEKFSGANVLTF
>many|TRBV4-1|TRBJ1-3
CASSQDRGPGNTIYF
>NA|TRBV3-1|TRBJ1-1
CASMPSRGRYTEAFF
>NA|TRBV2|TRBJ1-4
CASIRGHGEKLFF
>NA|TRBV6-2/TRBV6-3|TRBJ1-6
CASSSGQEPLYNSPLHF
>NA|TRBV25-1|TRBJ1-1
CASIQQGSAAFF
>many|TRBV7-3|TRBJ2-1
CASSLTVAGVVNEQFF
>many|TRBV27|TRBJ2-3
CASSLLTSGGTDTQYF
>few|TRBV7-6|TRBJ2-3
CASKRAGTGTDTQYF
>many|TRBV7-2|TRBJ2-1
CASSLAVAGGLYEQFF
>NA|TRBV6-2/TRBV6-3|TRBJ2-5
CASSYSLTETQYF
>NA|TRBV6-5|TRBJ2-7
CASSYSSGRTYEQYF
>many|TRBV6-2/TRBV6-3|TRBJ2-1
CASSTADRYNEQFF
>NA|TRBV6-2/TRBV6-3|TRBJ1-6
CASSRGPSSYNSPLHF
>NA|TRBV6-5|TRBJ1-5
CASRGLDRGGNQPQHF
>many|TRBV7-9|TRBJ1-1
CASSSLGAEGLNTEAFF
>few|TRBV12-3/TRBV12-4|TRBJ2-7
CASSPDSHEQYF
>few|TRBV4-1|TRBJ1-4
CASSQGQGVTNEKLFF
>few|TRBV6-2/TRBV6-3|TRBJ1-5
CASSYFPEDQPQHF
>few|TRBV28|TRBJ2-2
CASSNPEGRELFF
>few|TRBV7-3|TRBJ2-1
CASSPHTEPTYNEQFF